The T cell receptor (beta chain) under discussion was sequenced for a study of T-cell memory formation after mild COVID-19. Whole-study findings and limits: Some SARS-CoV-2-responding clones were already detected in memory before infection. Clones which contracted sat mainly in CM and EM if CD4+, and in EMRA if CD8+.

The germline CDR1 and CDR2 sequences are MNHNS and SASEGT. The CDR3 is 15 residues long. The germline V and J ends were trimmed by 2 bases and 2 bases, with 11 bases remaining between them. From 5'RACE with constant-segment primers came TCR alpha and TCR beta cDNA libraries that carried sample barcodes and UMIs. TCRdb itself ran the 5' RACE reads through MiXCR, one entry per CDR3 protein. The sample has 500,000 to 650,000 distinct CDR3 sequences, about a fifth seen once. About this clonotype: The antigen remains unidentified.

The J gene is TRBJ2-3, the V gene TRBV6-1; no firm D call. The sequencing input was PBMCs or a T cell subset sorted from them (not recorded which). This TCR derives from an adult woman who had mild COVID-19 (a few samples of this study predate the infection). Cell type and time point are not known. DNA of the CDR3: TGTGCCAGCAGTGAATATAGGGAATTCACAGATACGCAGTATTTT. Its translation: CASSEYREFTDTQYF.